This T cell receptor (beta chain) was sequenced in a study of Graves' ophthalmopathy and Graves' hyperthyroidism. CDR3 length equals 14 residues. The V gene's germline CDR1 is ENHRY and CDR2 SYGVKD. V lost 8 bases, J lost 6 bases, and 7 bases stayed unmatched. Amplified TCR beta CDR3 regions were obtained using RNA transcripts as template. The authors performed first-round RT-PCR with HTBI primers and then a second-round multiplex PCR. TCRdb re-called the multiplex PCR reads through MiXCR, storing one row per CDR3 protein. The profile covers 500,000 to 800,000 distinct CDR3 sequences, with approximately 39% appearing a single time and more than 2.5% taken by the ten largest. The authors used Ficoll-Paque density gradient centrifugation to separate PBMCs. The input was approximately 9.3 ml of fresh peripheral blood.

The clonotype was recovered from an adult man with Graves' ophthalmopathy. The chain is built from TRBV10-3 and TRBJ2-5; 12 nucleotides agree with TRBD2. Sequencing was carried out using peripheral blood. The CDR3 DNA sequence: TGTGCCATCTCCGGACTAGCGGGAAGGAAGACCCAGTACTTC. Protein sequence: CAISGLAGRKTQYF.